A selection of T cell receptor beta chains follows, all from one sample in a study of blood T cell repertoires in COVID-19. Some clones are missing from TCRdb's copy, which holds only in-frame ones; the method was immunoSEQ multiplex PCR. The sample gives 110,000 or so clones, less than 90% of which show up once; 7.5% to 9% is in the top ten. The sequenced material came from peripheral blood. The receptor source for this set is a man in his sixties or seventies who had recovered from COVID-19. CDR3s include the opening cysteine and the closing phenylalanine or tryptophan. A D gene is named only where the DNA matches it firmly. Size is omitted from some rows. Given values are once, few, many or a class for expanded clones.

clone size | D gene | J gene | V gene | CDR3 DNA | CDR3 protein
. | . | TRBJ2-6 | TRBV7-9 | TGTGCCAGCAGCTTAGGGACAGCTGGGGCCAACGTCCTGACTTTC | CASSLGTAGANVLTF
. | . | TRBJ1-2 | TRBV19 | TGTGCCAGTAGTATCGGGGAATGGGGCTACACCTTC | CASSIGEWGYTF
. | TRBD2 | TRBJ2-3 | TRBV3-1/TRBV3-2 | TGTGCCAGCAGCCCCTTGGTAGCGGGAGGAAGCACAGATACGCAGTATTTT | CASSPLVAGGSTDTQYF
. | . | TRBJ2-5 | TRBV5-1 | TGCGCCAGCAGCTTGGGCGGGGACGAAGAGACCCAGTACTTC | CASSLGGDEETQYF
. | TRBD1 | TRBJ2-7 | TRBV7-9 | TGTGCCAGCAGCCCGACAGGGGCCTTGTTCTACGAGCAGTACTTC | CASSPTGALFYEQYF
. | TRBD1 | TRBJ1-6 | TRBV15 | TGTGCCACCAGCAGAGATGGGGACAGGGGTGGAGGTTCACCCCTCCACTTT | CATSRDGDRGGGSPLHF
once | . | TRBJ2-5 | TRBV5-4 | TGTGCCAGCAGCTTCGGGGTCCAAGAGACCCAGTACTTC | CASSFGVQETQYF
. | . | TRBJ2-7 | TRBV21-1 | TGTGCCAGCAGTTCCCCCAGGGGCGAGCAGTACTTC | CASSSPRGEQYF
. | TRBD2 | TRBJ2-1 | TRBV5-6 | TGTGCCAGCAGCATCGGACTAGCCAATGAGCAGTTCTTC | CASSIGLANEQFF
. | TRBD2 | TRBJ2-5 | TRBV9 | TGTGCCAGCAGCGTAGGGGGAGGGAGGGCAGTCGAGACCCAGTACTTC | CASSVGGGRAVETQYF
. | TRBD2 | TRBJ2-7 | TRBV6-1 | TGTGCCAGCAGTGAACATTGGACTAGCGACGGCTACGAGCAGTACTTC | CASSEHWTSDGYEQYF
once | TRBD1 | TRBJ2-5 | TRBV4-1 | TGCGCCAGCAGCCAAGATGACAGGGCACAAGAGACCCAGTACTTC | CASSQDDRAQETQYF
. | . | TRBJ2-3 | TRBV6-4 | TGTGCCAGCAGTGACGGGGGAGGAACAGATACGCAGTATTTT | CASSDGGGTDTQYF
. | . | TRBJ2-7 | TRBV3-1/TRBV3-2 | TGTGCCAGCAGCGTAGGACGGACTTACTCCTACGAGCAGTACTTC | CASSVGRTYSYEQYF
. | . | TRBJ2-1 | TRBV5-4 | TGTGCCAGCAGCAAACACAGCAGCTCCTACAATGAGCAGTTCTTC | CASSKHSSSYNEQFF
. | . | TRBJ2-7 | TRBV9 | TGTGCCAGCAGCGTAGCTCCAGGTTTCTACGAGCAGTACTTC | CASSVAPGFYEQYF
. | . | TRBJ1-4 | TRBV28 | TGTGCCAGCAGTTTTTGGGCGACTAATGAAAAACTGTTTTTT | CASSFWATNEKLFF
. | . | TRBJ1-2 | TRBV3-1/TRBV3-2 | TGTGCCAGCAGCCAGGCAGGGGCGGGTGGCTACACCTTC | CASSQAGAGGYTF
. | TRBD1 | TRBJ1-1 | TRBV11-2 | TGTGCCAGCAGCGCCCAACAGGGGTTGCCCACTGAAGCTTTCTTT | CASSAQQGLPTEAFF
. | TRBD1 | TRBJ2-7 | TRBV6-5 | TGTGCCAGCAAGAGGACAGGGGGGCCTTACGAGCAGTACTTC | CASKRTGGPYEQYF
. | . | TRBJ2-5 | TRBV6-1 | TGTGCCAGCAGTGAAGGCATCTACCAGGGGGAGACCCAGTACTTC | CASSEGIYQGETQYF
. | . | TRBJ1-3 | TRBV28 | TGTGCCAGCAGTTTACGAGGGATGGACACCATATATTTT | CASSLRGMDTIYF
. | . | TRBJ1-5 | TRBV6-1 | TGTGCCAGCAGTGAAATATGGGACACCCTCTATCAGCCCCAGCATTTT | CASSEIWDTLYQPQHF
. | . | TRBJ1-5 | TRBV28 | TGTGCCAGCACCGGAGGGGGGGCGGGCAATCAGCCCCAGCATTTT | CASTGGGAGNQPQHF
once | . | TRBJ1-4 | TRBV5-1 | TGCGCCAGCAGCCGGACGGGGGGAAATGAAAAACTGTTTTTT | CASSRTGGNEKLFF
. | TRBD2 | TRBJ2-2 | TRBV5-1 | TGCGCCAGCAGCTTCCGCGGGGGGGTTTCAGGCACCGGGGAGCTGTTTTTT | CASSFRGGVSGTGELFF
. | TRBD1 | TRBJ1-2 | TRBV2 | TGTGCCAGCAAGGAGACAGGGGGCTCATACGGCTACACCTTC | CASKETGGSYGYTF
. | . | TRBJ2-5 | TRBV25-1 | TGTGCCAGCAGTGGCCATACCCAGGGAAAAGAGACCCAGTACTTC | CASSGHTQGKETQYF
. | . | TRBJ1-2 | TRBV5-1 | TGCGCCAGCAGCCCGGCCGATGGGCGTTTGGGCTACACCTTC | CASSPADGRLGYTF
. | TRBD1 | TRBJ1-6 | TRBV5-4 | TGTGCCAGCAGCTTTACAAACAGGGGTGATTCACCCCTCCACTTT | CASSFTNRGDSPLHF
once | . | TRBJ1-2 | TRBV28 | TGTGCCAGCAGGCTTGTGGGCGAAAACTATGGCTACACCTTC | CASRLVGENYGYTF
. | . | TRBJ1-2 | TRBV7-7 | TGTGCCAGCAGCAAATACCCAGTGCGGGATGGCTACACCTTC | CASSKYPVRDGYTF
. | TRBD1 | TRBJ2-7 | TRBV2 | TGTGCCAGCAGTACCGACAGGGAAAACTCACAGTACTTC | CASSTDRENSQYF
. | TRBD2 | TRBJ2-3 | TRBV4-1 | TGCGCCAGCAGCCAAGAAGGGCTAGCGGGCTACACAGATACGCAGTATTTT | CASSQEGLAGYTDTQYF
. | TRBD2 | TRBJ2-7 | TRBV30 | TGTGCCTGGACGGCTAGCGGGGGGAGCTCCTACGAGCAGTACTTC | CAWTASGGSSYEQYF
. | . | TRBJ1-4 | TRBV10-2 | TGCGCCAGCACGGGAGGTGAAAAACTGTTTTTT | CASTGGEKLFF
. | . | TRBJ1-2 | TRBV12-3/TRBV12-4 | TGTGCCAGCAGTCCTCAGGGGAACTATGGCTACACCTTC | CASSPQGNYGYTF
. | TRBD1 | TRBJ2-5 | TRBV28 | TGTGCCAGCAACGACAGGGGAGAGGTTTTGGAGACCCAGTACTTC | CASNDRGEVLETQYF
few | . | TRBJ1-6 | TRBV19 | TGTGCCAGTAGTATTTGGCGGCACGGCTCACCCCTCCACTTT | CASSIWRHGSPLHF
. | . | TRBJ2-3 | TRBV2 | TGTGCCAGCAGTGATTTAGTTACAGATACGCAGTATTTT | CASSDLVTDTQYF
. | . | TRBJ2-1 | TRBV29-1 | TGCAGCGTTGAAGGGGAACAGGGCTACAATGAGCAGTTCTTC | CSVEGEQGYNEQFF
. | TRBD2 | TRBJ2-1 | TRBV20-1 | TGCAGTGCTAGTCTCCGGCTAGCGGGGGGCAATGAGCAGTTCTTC | CSASLRLAGGNEQFF
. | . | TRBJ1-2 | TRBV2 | TGTGCCAGCATACCAACCAGGGGAGAGGTTTATGGCTACACCTTC | CASIPTRGEVYGYTF
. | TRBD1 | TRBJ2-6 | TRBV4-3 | TGCGCCAGCAGCCAAGATAATTGGACAGGGTGGGCTGGGGCCAACGTCCTGACTTTC | CASSQDNWTGWAGANVLTF
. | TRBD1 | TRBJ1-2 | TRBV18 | TGTGCCAGCTCACCATTGGGCAGGGGGCAGGATGGCTACACCTTC | CASSPLGRGQDGYTF
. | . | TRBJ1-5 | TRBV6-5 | TGTGCCAACAGTTTAATCGGAGGGACGGGCAATCAGCCCCAGCATTTT | CANSLIGGTGNQPQHF
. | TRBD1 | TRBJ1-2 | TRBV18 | TGTGCCAGCTCACGGACAGGAGACTATGGCTACACCTTC | CASSRTGDYGYTF
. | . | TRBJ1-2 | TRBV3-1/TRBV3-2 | TGTGCCAGCAGCCACGAGGGGGATAGTGGCTACACCTTC | CASSHEGDSGYTF
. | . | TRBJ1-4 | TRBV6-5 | TGTGCCAGCGGGGGGGCACAGGGCTTTGAAAAACTGTTTTTT | CASGGAQGFEKLFF
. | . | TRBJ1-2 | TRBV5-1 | TGCGCCAGCAGCTTGGGGCTACAGGGAATCAGCTACACCTTC | CASSLGLQGISYTF
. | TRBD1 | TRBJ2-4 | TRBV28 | TGTGCCAGCAGCATAACAGGGGTCCTAGCCAAAAACATTCAGTACTTC | CASSITGVLAKNIQYF
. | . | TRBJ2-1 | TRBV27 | TGTGCCAGCAGTTTCTCAGCGGCTACCTACAATGAGCAGTTCTTC | CASSFSAATYNEQFF
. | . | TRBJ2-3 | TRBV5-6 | TGTGCCAGCAGCTTGGATGGCAGCACAGATACGCAGTATTTT | CASSLDGSTDTQYF
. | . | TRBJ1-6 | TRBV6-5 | TGTGCCAGCAGTCCCACGACAGATTCACCCCTCCACTTT | CASSPTTDSPLHF
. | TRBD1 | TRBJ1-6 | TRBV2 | TGTGCCAGCAGTGAAGCGCGACCAGGGGGTTCTTTTAATTCACCCCTCCACTTT | CASSEARPGGSFNSPLHF
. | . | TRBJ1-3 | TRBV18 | TGTGCCAGCTCACCACCGAGCGTTGGAAACACCATATATTTT | CASSPPSVGNTIYF
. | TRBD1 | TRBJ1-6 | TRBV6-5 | TGTGCCAGCAGCTGGGACAGGGGTAGTAATTCACCCCTCCACTTT | CASSWDRGSNSPLHF
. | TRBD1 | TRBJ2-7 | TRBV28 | TGTGCCAGCAGTTCTGGACAGGGCTACGAGCAGTACTTC | CASSSGQGYEQYF
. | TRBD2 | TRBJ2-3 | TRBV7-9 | TGTGCCAGCAGCTTTCCCGGACTAGCGGGAGCAGATACGCAGTATTTT | CASSFPGLAGADTQYF
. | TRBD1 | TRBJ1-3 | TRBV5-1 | TGCGCCAGCAGCGGGACAGACTCTGGAAACACCATATATTTT | CASSGTDSGNTIYF